This TCR beta chain appears in the sequencing data of a study of T cell responses to AZD1222 COVID-19 vaccine. Overall study results and limits: Spike-specific TCR breadth and depth were elevated following two AZD1222 doses. CD4 TCRs covered the whole spike, strongest at regions 160-218 and 743-854.

To note about this clone: Its antigen is not identified.

Germline V gene data show CDR1 as MDHEN and CDR2 as SYDVKM. There are 14 residues in the CDR3. V shed 5 bases, J shed 2 bases, and the junction held 4 bases outside the gene matches. Pooled samples include second doses given at about 4 or 12 weeks. Sequencing was performed with immunoSEQ multiplex PCR; in TCRdb, only in-frame clones are kept and a portion is missing. The sample records roughly 120,000 clones, around 89% being singletons. Source: peripheral blood, taken 28 days after the second AZD1222 dose. The chain recombines TRBV28 with TRBJ2-7; 9 positions match TRBD1. The receptor comes from an adult who received the AZD1222 COVID-19 vaccine. The CDR3: CASSVGQGTYEQYF. CDR3 coding DNA: TGTGCCAGCAGTGTTGGACAGGGGACCTACGAGCAGTACTTC.